Listed below are T cell receptor beta chains from one sample, sequenced in a study of blood T cells in healthy people across ages. In TCRdb, the 5' RACE reads were re-called with MiXCR into one record per CDR3 protein. The repertoire consists of about 720,000 distinct CDR3 sequences, with around a quarter occurring once and the leading ten covering approximately 4%. The sample was also linked to a second study, of T cells of mothers and their children.

The source material was blood. These receptors came from a boy aged 5-17 years in good health. Each CDR3 is given with its conserved first and last residue. The order of the fields is V gene, clone size, D gene, J gene, CDR3 length, CDR3 DNA, CDR3 protein. D genes are given only for firm matches. Clone size is shown for a subset of rows, as once, few, many or a class of expanded clone.

TRBV5-5	.	.	TRBJ2-5	13	TGTGCCAGCAGCTTCGGCTACCCTGGGACCCAGTACTTC	CASSFGYPGTQYF
TRBV6-1	few	TRBD2	TRBJ2-1	16	TGTGCCAGCAGTGAATGGGGGGGGTCCACTGACAATGAGCAGTTCTTC	CASSEWGGSTDNEQFF
TRBV14	.	.	TRBJ2-1	17	TGTGCCAGCAGCCAAGATCAGGGGATACCAACCTACAATGAGCAGTTCTTC	CASSQDQGIPTYNEQFF
TRBV28	few	TRBD1	TRBJ2-3	15	TGTGCCAGCAGTTTCATGACAGGGGGGACGGATACGCAGTATTTT	CASSFMTGGTDTQYF
TRBV10-3	few	.	TRBJ2-7	14	TGTGCCATCAGTGAGCCGGGTGAGAACTACGAGCAGTACTTC	CAISEPGENYEQYF
TRBV5-5	.	.	TRBJ2-7	14	TGTGCCAGCAGCCCACAGAGCGGCTACTACGAGCAGTACTTC	CASSPQSGYYEQYF
TRBV7-8	.	.	TRBJ2-1	14	TGTGCCAGCAGCTCCAGGAAGGGGTACAATGAGCAGTTCTTC	CASSSRKGYNEQFF
TRBV20-1	few	.	TRBJ2-5	12	TGCAGTGCGACTCTGGGGTGGGAGACCCAGTACTTC	CSATLGWETQYF
TRBV29-1	.	.	TRBJ1-3	13	TGCAGCGTCTGGGCCGGGGACGGAAACACCATATATTTT	CSVWAGDGNTIYF
TRBV4-3	.	.	TRBJ2-7	16	TGCGCCAGCAGCCAAGATTGGGCAGGGGCGGGATACGAGCAGTACTTC	CASSQDWAGAGYEQYF
TRBV7-3	.	TRBD1	TRBJ1-6	18	TGTGCCAGCAGCTTTACTACGACAGGGAACCCTCTTAATTCACCCCTCCACTTT	CASSFTTTGNPLNSPLHF
TRBV2	.	TRBD2	TRBJ2-3	18	TGTGCCAGCCGTCTTCTAGCGGGAGTCGCCGAAGGAACAGATACGCAGTATTTT	CASRLLAGVAEGTDTQYF
TRBV20-1	.	.	TRBJ2-5	14	TGCAGTGCTAGTTTCCGGGGGTTGCGGGAGACCCAGTACTTC	CSASFRGLRETQYF
TRBV4-3	once	.	TRBJ2-5	15	TGCGCCAGCAGCCAAGAGTTTAGGGTTCAAGAGACCCAGTACTTC	CASSQEFRVQETQYF
TRBV12-3/TRBV12-4	.	.	TRBJ2-7	13	TGTGCCGGCAGTTTGAACAACCCCTACGAGCAGTACTTC	CAGSLNNPYEQYF
TRBV4-1	.	.	TRBJ1-6	15	TGCGCCAGCAGCCAACCAGTGCTGACCAGGGCACCCCTCCACTTT	CASSQPVLTRAPLHF
TRBV12-3/TRBV12-4	.	.	TRBJ2-3	14	TGTGCCAGCAGTTTATCAAGGCCCACAGATACGCAGTATTTT	CASSLSRPTDTQYF
TRBV12-3/TRBV12-4	few	.	TRBJ2-4	15	TGTGCCAGCAGTTTAGGCCAGGGGGGCAAAAACATTCAGTACTTC	CASSLGQGGKNIQYF
TRBV4-3	few	TRBD2	TRBJ2-1	17	TGCGCCAGCAGCCAAGATCGGGCTAGCGGGTTAGGTTCGGGGCAGTTCTTC	CASSQDRASGLGSGQFF
TRBV24-1	.	TRBD1	TRBJ2-7	16	TGTGCCACCAGTGAGGCCGGGACAGGGGAGACCTACGAGCAGTACTTC	CATSEAGTGETYEQYF
TRBV9	.	.	TRBJ2-3	16	TGTGCCAGCAGCGTAGTAGTGGGGGGGCCCACAGATACGCAGTATTTT	CASSVVVGGPTDTQYF
TRBV11-2	.	.	TRBJ2-2	14	TGTGCCAGCAAACGGGCAGGGAACACCGGGGAGCTGTTTTTT	CASKRAGNTGELFF
TRBV10-3	.	.	TRBJ2-1	15	TGTGCCATCAGTGGGTGGGAGGACTCCTACAATGAGCAGTTCTTC	CAISGWEDSYNEQFF
TRBV27	.	.	TRBJ2-5	13	TGTGCCAGCAGCCCGCCGTACAAAGAGACCCAGTACTTC	CASSPPYKETQYF
TRBV12-3/TRBV12-4	.	.	TRBJ1-1	14	TGTGCCAGCACCACGACAGTGAAGAACACTGAAGCTTTCTTT	CASTTTVKNTEAFF
TRBV11-2	few	TRBD1	TRBJ2-1	13	TGTGCCAGCAGTACAGGGGGCTACAATGAGCAGTTCTTC	CASSTGGYNEQFF
TRBV4-3	.	TRBD1	TRBJ2-7	13	TGCGCCAGCAGCCAGTACAGGGGCCAAAAGGAGTACTTC	CASSQYRGQKEYF
TRBV7-6	.	TRBD1	TRBJ2-2	18	TGTGCCAGCAGCTTAGCGTTAACAGGGGGCGAATTAACCGGGGAGCTGTTTTTT	CASSLALTGGELTGELFF
TRBV5-6	.	.	TRBJ2-3	14	TGTGCCAGCAGCCACGGGACGGTCACAGATACGCAGTATTTT	CASSHGTVTDTQYF
TRBV2	.	.	TRBJ2-7	13	TGTGCCAGCAGTGAAGGGGGGCATTACGAGCAGTACTTC	CASSEGGHYEQYF
TRBV7-6	few	TRBD1	TRBJ1-4	16	TGTGCCAGCAGCGCCGGGACAGGGGGCGGGAATGAAAAACTGTTTTTT	CASSAGTGGGNEKLFF
TRBV29-1	few	.	TRBJ2-5	16	TGCAGCGTTGAAGGCCCGACTCGGGGGTACCAAGAGACCCAGTACTTC	CSVEGPTRGYQETQYF
TRBV29-1	.	.	TRBJ2-7	13	TGCAGCGTTACCGGGACCAGCGTATACGAGCAGTACTTC	CSVTGTSVYEQYF
TRBV29-1	few	.	TRBJ2-1	13	TGCAGCGTTGGGGAGCTACAAGACAATGAGCAGTTCTTC	CSVGELQDNEQFF
TRBV5-1	.	.	TRBJ2-7	15	TGCGCCAGCAGCAAGGAGCCTAACGGGAGCTACGAGCAGTACTTC	CASSKEPNGSYEQYF
TRBV7-9	.	.	TRBJ2-1	16	TGTGCCAGCAGCGGGGGACTGCAAAGCTCCTACAATGAGCAGTTCTTC	CASSGGLQSSYNEQFF
TRBV7-9	many	.	TRBJ2-1	16	TGTGCCAGCAGCTTAGGGACTCCTACCCCCTACAATGAGCAGTTCTTC	CASSLGTPTPYNEQFF
TRBV20-1	.	TRBD1	TRBJ2-5	15	TGCAGTGCCCTACGTTTACAGGGGGCGAAGGAGACCCAGTACTTC	CSALRLQGAKETQYF
TRBV6-2/TRBV6-3	.	.	TRBJ2-1	13	TGTGCCAGTTGGGGGTCCCCCTACAATGAGCAGTTCTTC	CASWGSPYNEQFF
TRBV6-5	few	.	TRBJ1-2	15	TGTGCCAGCAGTTACCGGGGCGGCACAGTGGGTGGCTACACCTTC	CASSYRGGTVGGYTF
TRBV12-3/TRBV12-4	few	TRBD2	TRBJ2-7	16	TGTGCCAGCAGTTCCCTAGCGGGTCCTACTTCCTACGAGCAGTACTTC	CASSSLAGPTSYEQYF
TRBV5-6	.	.	TRBJ2-1	16	TGTGCCAGCAGAACCCTCGACAGTGATTCCTACAATGAGCAGTTCTTC	CASRTLDSDSYNEQFF
TRBV7-9	.	TRBD1	TRBJ1-4	15	TGTGCCAGCAGCTTAAAGGGGGCGTCTAATGAAGAACTGTTTTTT	CASSLKGASNEELFF
TRBV24-1	.	.	TRBJ2-6	13	TGTGCCACCCTAGGGTCTGGGGCCAACGTCCTGACTTTC	CATLGSGANVLTF
TRBV9	.	TRBD2	TRBJ2-5	16	TGTGCCAGCAGCGTAGATCGGGAGGGCCCCCTGGAGACCCAGTACTTC	CASSVDREGPLETQYF
TRBV2	.	.	TRBJ2-2	17	TGTGCCAGCAGACAAGGGGGAGGGGCCAAAGGTACCGGGGAGCTGTTTTTT	CASRQGGGAKGTGELFF
TRBV11-2	.	TRBD2	TRBJ2-4	17	TGTGCCAGCAGCTTGTTACTAGCGGGGACCTACAAAAACATTCAGTACTTC	CASSLLLAGTYKNIQYF
TRBV7-8	.	.	TRBJ2-5	16	TGTGCCAGCAGCTTAGCGTATTTAGGGACTGAAGAGACCCAGTACTTT	CASSLAYLGTEETQYF
TRBV4-2	few	TRBD2	TRBJ2-5	15	TGTGCCAGCAGCCAAGGGGGAGGGGTGGAAGAGACCCAGTACTTC	CASSQGGGVEETQYF
TRBV9	.	.	TRBJ2-1	14	TGTGCCAGCAGCGGCAGACCCCCTCCCAATGAGCAGTTCTTC	CASSGRPPPNEQFF
TRBV4-3	.	TRBD2	TRBJ2-7	16	TGCGCCAGCAGCATAACTAGCGGGGGGCCGACCTACGAGCAGTACTTC	CASSITSGGPTYEQYF
TRBV5-1	few	TRBD1	TRBJ2-5	13	TGCGCCAGCAGCTTTGACAGGGTAGAGGCCCAGTACTTC	CASSFDRVEAQYF
TRBV6-2/TRBV6-3	.	TRBD2	TRBJ2-5	15	TGTGCCAGCAGCCTTCTAGCGGGATACAAGGAGACCCAGTACTTC	CASSLLAGYKETQYF
TRBV29-1	once	.	TRBJ2-7	12	TGCAGCGTTGCGACAGCTTCCTACGAGCAGTACTTC	CSVATASYEQYF
TRBV20-1	.	TRBD2	TRBJ2-7	13	TGCAGTGCTAGCGCTAGCGGGAGTGGCGAGCAGTACTTC	CSASASGSGEQYF
TRBV20-1	.	.	TRBJ2-7	12	TGCAGTGCTGTCGTTGGGTCGCGAGAGCAGTACTTC	CSAVVGSREQYF
TRBV6-6	.	.	TRBJ1-1	12	TGTGCCAGCGCCCTAGGGGACACTGAAGCTTTCTTT	CASALGDTEAFF
TRBV21-1	.	.	TRBJ1-5	17	TGTGCCAGCAGCAAACTGTCGGGGTGGAATAGCAATCAGCCCCAGCATTTT	CASSKLSGWNSNQPQHF
TRBV29-1	few	.	TRBJ2-5	11	TGCAGCGTTGTGGACCCTGGGGCCCAGTACTTC	CSVVDPGAQYF